This T cell receptor beta chain was documented in a study of blood T cell repertoires in COVID-19. Study summary: Italy, Spain and the United States were the sources of the convalescent and acute COVID-19 samples. T cells, B-cell-depleted T cells, or PBMCs supplied cDNA or gDNA.

Unmatched junction bases numbered 6, after V lost 2 bases and J lost 2 bases. The V gene's germline CDR1 is MDHEN and CDR2 SYDVKM. The CDR3 runs 16 residues. In the original analysis: The assay estimated nucleated cells by amplifying reference gene primers. TCRdb keeps only in-frame clones here, not all; method: immunoSEQ multiplex PCR. That table furnishes V, J and clone size, whereas the DNA furnished D and trimming. The data contain under 130,000 clones, roughly four fifths of them singletons. The origin of this receptor is a woman in her 70s with acute or convalescent COVID-19. The V gene is TRBV28, the J gene TRBJ2-5; 9 bases line up with TRBD2. The material sequenced was peripheral blood. This CDR3 is CASSLGGTSLQETQYF. The CDR3 bases are TGTGCCAGCAGTTTAGGCGGGACTAGCCTACAAGAGACCCAGTACTTC.